The rows below give T cell receptor beta chains drawn from one sample of a study of control samples from healthy donors and cancer patients. TCRdb's table, derived via immunoSEQ multiplex PCR, lists solely in-frame clones and lacks some. Of approximately 170,000 clones in the sample, 90% to 95% were seen once. The sample consisted of blood. These receptors were obtained from a woman between 25 and 40 years old in good health. Both conserved end residues are part of each CDR3. Each record gives: D gene, clone size, V gene, J gene, CDR3 length, CDR3 protein, CDR3 DNA. The D gene is left open where the match is weak. Clone size is not always given. Where it is, it says once, few, many or a class for expanded clones.

D gene: TRBD2; clone size: once; V gene: TRBV14; J gene: TRBJ2-3; CDR3 length: 19; CDR3 protein: CASSLTAGTSGRGPDTQYF; CDR3 DNA: TGTGCCAGCAGCCTAACGGCGGGGACTAGCGGGAGGGGCCCAGATACGCAGTATTTT
D gene: .; clone size: .; V gene: TRBV25-1; J gene: TRBJ2-4; CDR3 length: 15; CDR3 protein: CASSAAVWGKNIQYF; CDR3 DNA: TGTGCCAGCAGTGCAGCGGTTTGGGGCAAAAACATTCAGTACTTC
D gene: .; clone size: .; V gene: TRBV5-6; J gene: TRBJ1-1; CDR3 length: 13; CDR3 protein: CASSWTENTEAFF; CDR3 DNA: TGTGCCAGCAGCTGGACCGAGAACACTGAAGCTTTCTTT
D gene: .; clone size: once; V gene: TRBV12-2; J gene: TRBJ2-7; CDR3 length: 14; CDR3 protein: CARKKREGAYEQYF; CDR3 DNA: TGTGCACGAAAAAAGCGGGAGGGCGCCTACGAGCAGTACTTC
D gene: .; clone size: .; V gene: TRBV21-1; J gene: TRBJ2-5; CDR3 length: 16; CDR3 protein: CASLETEGQGQETQYF; CDR3 DNA: TGTGCCAGCCTAGAAACAGAGGGACAGGGCCAAGAGACCCAGTACTTC
D gene: .; clone size: .; V gene: TRBV5-4; J gene: TRBJ1-1; CDR3 length: 15; CDR3 protein: CASSQTGKGNTEAFF; CDR3 DNA: TGTGCCAGCAGCCAAACAGGGAAGGGGAACACTGAAGCTTTCTTT
D gene: TRBD2; clone size: .; V gene: TRBV9; J gene: TRBJ2-2; CDR3 length: 17; CDR3 protein: CASSVVGAGAATGELFF; CDR3 DNA: TGTGCCAGCAGCGTAGTTGGGGCGGGAGCGGCCACCGGGGAGCTGTTTTTT
D gene: .; clone size: .; V gene: TRBV6-6; J gene: TRBJ2-7; CDR3 length: 14; CDR3 protein: CASSYQVFVREQYF; CDR3 DNA: TGTGCCAGCAGTTACCAGGTTTTCGTCCGCGAGCAGTACTTC
D gene: .; clone size: once; V gene: TRBV15; J gene: TRBJ2-2; CDR3 length: 12; CDR3 protein: CATSRPFGELFF; CDR3 DNA: TGTGCCACCAGCAGACCTTTTGGGGAGCTGTTTTTT
D gene: .; clone size: .; V gene: TRBV29-1; J gene: TRBJ1-4; CDR3 length: 14; CDR3 protein: CSVEPRGGVEKLFF; CDR3 DNA: TGCAGCGTTGAGCCCCGAGGGGGAGTTGAAAAACTGTTTTTT
D gene: .; clone size: .; V gene: TRBV4-1; J gene: TRBJ1-2; CDR3 length: 15; CDR3 protein: CASSQQGGGIGGYTF; CDR3 DNA: TGCGCCAGCAGCCAACAAGGGGGGGGGATTGGAGGCTACACCTTC
D gene: .; clone size: .; V gene: TRBV6-2/TRBV6-3; J gene: TRBJ2-7; CDR3 length: 13; CDR3 protein: CASSHGQYYEQYF; CDR3 DNA: TGTGCCAGCAGTCACGGACAGTACTACGAGCAGTACTTC
D gene: TRBD1; clone size: few; V gene: TRBV2; J gene: TRBJ1-5; CDR3 length: 13; CDR3 protein: CASRTGAGGPQHF; CDR3 DNA: TGTGCCAGCAGGACAGGGGCGGGGGGGCCCCAGCATTTT
D gene: .; clone size: .; V gene: TRBV6-5; J gene: TRBJ2-3; CDR3 length: 16; CDR3 protein: CASSYGPKGSTDTQYF; CDR3 DNA: TGTGCCAGCAGTTACGGACCAAAAGGGAGCACAGATACGCAGTATTTT
D gene: .; clone size: .; V gene: TRBV9; J gene: TRBJ2-3; CDR3 length: 16; CDR3 protein: CASSYASGVEADTQYF; CDR3 DNA: TGTGCCAGCAGCTACGCTTCCGGGGTGGAGGCAGATACGCAGTATTTT
D gene: .; clone size: .; V gene: TRBV4-1; J gene: TRBJ1-5; CDR3 length: 14; CDR3 protein: CASSQVLGNQPQHF; CDR3 DNA: TGCGCCAGCAGCCAAGTGTTGGGAAATCAGCCCCAGCATTTT
D gene: .; clone size: .; V gene: TRBV30; J gene: TRBJ1-1; CDR3 length: 14; CDR3 protein: CAWSVRPGVTEAFF; CDR3 DNA: TGTGCCTGGAGTGTACGGCCAGGAGTCACTGAAGCTTTCTTT
D gene: .; clone size: .; V gene: TRBV27; J gene: TRBJ1-5; CDR3 length: 14; CDR3 protein: CASSLLGPNQPQHF; CDR3 DNA: TGTGCCAGCAGTTTATTGGGTCCAAATCAGCCCCAGCATTTT
D gene: .; clone size: .; V gene: TRBV19; J gene: TRBJ2-5; CDR3 length: 13; CDR3 protein: CASSVNRVETQYF; CDR3 DNA: TGTGCCAGTAGTGTAAACCGCGTGGAGACCCAGTACTTC
D gene: TRBD1; clone size: .; V gene: TRBV5-6; J gene: TRBJ2-1; CDR3 length: 14; CDR3 protein: CASRRTTGHRGQFF; CDR3 DNA: TGTGCCAGCAGACGGACGACAGGACACAGGGGGCAGTTCTTC
D gene: .; clone size: once; V gene: TRBV4-1; J gene: TRBJ1-4; CDR3 length: 16; CDR3 protein: CASSQGTATTNEKLFF; CDR3 DNA: TGCGCCAGCAGCCAAGGGACAGCTACAACTAATGAAAAACTGTTTTTT
D gene: .; clone size: once; V gene: TRBV4-3; J gene: TRBJ2-7; CDR3 length: 14; CDR3 protein: CASSQDPQGREQYF; CDR3 DNA: TGCGCCAGCAGCCAAGATCCGCAGGGCCGCGAGCAGTACTTC
D gene: .; clone size: .; V gene: TRBV5-4; J gene: TRBJ2-1; CDR3 length: 16; CDR3 protein: CASSASTGGVYNEQFF; CDR3 DNA: TGTGCCAGCAGCGCCTCAACAGGAGGGGTCTACAATGAGCAGTTCTTC
D gene: TRBD1; clone size: .; V gene: TRBV4-1; J gene: TRBJ1-4; CDR3 length: 14; CDR3 protein: CASSPQGAQEKLFF; CDR3 DNA: TGCGCCAGCAGCCCACAGGGGGCCCAAGAAAAACTGTTTTTT
D gene: .; clone size: .; V gene: TRBV20-1; J gene: TRBJ2-3; CDR3 length: 14; CDR3 protein: CSASLAASTDTQYF; CDR3 DNA: TGCAGTGCTAGTTTAGCTGCTAGCACAGATACGCAGTATTTT
D gene: TRBD1; clone size: .; V gene: TRBV5-6; J gene: TRBJ1-4; CDR3 length: 14; CDR3 protein: CASSRTGKGEKLFF; CDR3 DNA: TGTGCCAGCAGTCGGACAGGGAAGGGTGAAAAACTGTTTTTT
D gene: .; clone size: once; V gene: TRBV6-4; J gene: TRBJ2-3; CDR3 length: 14; CDR3 protein: CASIHLDSTDTQYF; CDR3 DNA: TGTGCCAGCATCCACCTCGACAGCACAGATACGCAGTATTTT
D gene: .; clone size: .; V gene: TRBV20-1; J gene: TRBJ2-5; CDR3 length: 13; CDR3 protein: CSASLAGKETQYF; CDR3 DNA: TGCAGTGCTAGTTTGGCGGGAAAAGAGACCCAGTACTTC
D gene: .; clone size: once; V gene: TRBV5-4; J gene: TRBJ2-3; CDR3 length: 16; CDR3 protein: CASSLSLGSSTDTQYF; CDR3 DNA: TGTGCCAGCAGCTTGAGCCTTGGTTCTAGCACAGATACGCAGTATTTT
D gene: .; clone size: .; V gene: TRBV20-1; J gene: TRBJ2-3; CDR3 length: 16; CDR3 protein: CSASSYPRPPGDTQYF; CDR3 DNA: TGCAGTGCTAGTAGCTACCCTAGGCCCCCGGGAGATACGCAGTATTTT
D gene: .; clone size: .; V gene: TRBV4-2; J gene: TRBJ2-5; CDR3 length: 16; CDR3 protein: CASSPQTRAGAETQYF; CDR3 DNA: TGTGCCAGCAGCCCTCAGACCCGGGCAGGGGCGGAGACCCAGTACTTC
D gene: TRBD1; clone size: .; V gene: TRBV7-9; J gene: TRBJ1-2; CDR3 length: 15; CDR3 protein: CASSTNSQGNYGYTF; CDR3 DNA: TGTGCCAGCAGCACAAACTCACAGGGGAACTATGGCTACACCTTC
D gene: TRBD1; clone size: once; V gene: TRBV5-1; J gene: TRBJ1-6; CDR3 length: 15; CDR3 protein: CASSQRDRGQSPLHF; CDR3 DNA: TGCGCCAGCAGCCAACGGGACAGGGGGCAATCACCCCTCCACTTT
D gene: TRBD1; clone size: once; V gene: TRBV10-3; J gene: TRBJ1-4; CDR3 length: 13; CDR3 protein: CAISATGDEKLFF; CDR3 DNA: TGTGCCATCTCCGCTACAGGGGATGAAAAACTGTTTTTT
D gene: .; clone size: .; V gene: TRBV3-1/TRBV3-2; J gene: TRBJ2-7; CDR3 length: 16; CDR3 protein: CASSQERTGVPYEQYF; CDR3 DNA: TGTGCCAGCAGCCAAGAGAGAACAGGTGTTCCCTACGAGCAGTACTTC
D gene: .; clone size: .; V gene: TRBV19; J gene: TRBJ1-2; CDR3 length: 17; CDR3 protein: CASSIDMRDLGYDGYTF; CDR3 DNA: TGTGCCAGTAGTATAGATATGAGGGACCTGGGCTATGATGGCTACACCTTC
D gene: .; clone size: .; V gene: TRBV9; J gene: TRBJ2-3; CDR3 length: 15; CDR3 protein: CASSVSLGSTDTQYF; CDR3 DNA: TGTGCCAGCAGCGTTTCGTTGGGTTCCACAGATACGCAGTATTTT
D gene: TRBD1; clone size: .; V gene: TRBV5-1; J gene: TRBJ2-1; CDR3 length: 16; CDR3 protein: CASSLARDREGGEQFF; CDR3 DNA: TGCGCCAGCAGCTTGGCCCGGGACAGAGAAGGCGGTGAGCAGTTCTTC
D gene: TRBD2; clone size: .; V gene: TRBV28; J gene: TRBJ2-5; CDR3 length: 15; CDR3 protein: CASSPPGGDVETQYF; CDR3 DNA: TGTGCCAGCAGTCCACCGGGGGGGGACGTAGAGACCCAGTACTTC
D gene: TRBD1; clone size: .; V gene: TRBV11-2; J gene: TRBJ1-5; CDR3 length: 15; CDR3 protein: CASSKGQAGNQPQHF; CDR3 DNA: TGTGCCAGCAGCAAAGGACAGGCGGGGAATCAGCCCCAGCATTTT
D gene: .; clone size: .; V gene: TRBV6-1; J gene: TRBJ1-4; CDR3 length: 14; CDR3 protein: CASSEPTGSEKLFF; CDR3 DNA: TGTGCCAGCAGTGAACCCACAGGGAGTGAAAAACTGTTTTTT
D gene: .; clone size: .; V gene: TRBV10-3; J gene: TRBJ2-5; CDR3 length: 12; CDR3 protein: CAIRDTEETQYF; CDR3 DNA: TGTGCCATCCGGGACACTGAAGAGACCCAGTACTTC
D gene: .; clone size: .; V gene: TRBV7-9; J gene: TRBJ1-4; CDR3 length: 16; CDR3 protein: CASSLVASGANEKLFF; CDR3 DNA: TGTGCCAGCAGCTTAGTCGCCTCAGGGGCTAATGAAAAACTGTTTTTT
D gene: .; clone size: .; V gene: TRBV2; J gene: TRBJ1-4; CDR3 length: 12; CDR3 protein: CASSGTREKLFF; CDR3 DNA: TGTGCCAGCAGTGGGACCCGGGAAAAACTGTTTTTT
D gene: .; clone size: .; V gene: TRBV4-1; J gene: TRBJ1-3; CDR3 length: 14; CDR3 protein: CASSQGSTGNTIYF; CDR3 DNA: TGCGCCAGCAGCCAGGGCAGTACGGGAAACACCATATATTTT
D gene: .; clone size: .; V gene: TRBV5-1; J gene: TRBJ1-1; CDR3 length: 14; CDR3 protein: CASSLGQTNTEAFF; CDR3 DNA: TGCGCCAGCAGCTTGGGACAGACTAACACTGAAGCTTTCTTT
D gene: TRBD1; clone size: .; V gene: TRBV5-1; J gene: TRBJ1-5; CDR3 length: 15; CDR3 protein: CASSLGGQNNQPQHF; CDR3 DNA: TGCGCCAGCAGCCTCGGGGGACAGAACAATCAGCCCCAGCATTTT
D gene: TRBD2; clone size: .; V gene: TRBV5-1; J gene: TRBJ2-1; CDR3 length: 15; CDR3 protein: CASSQGLAEYNEQFF; CDR3 DNA: TGCGCCAGCAGCCAGGGACTAGCGGAGTACAATGAGCAGTTCTTC
D gene: .; clone size: .; V gene: TRBV4-1; J gene: TRBJ2-1; CDR3 length: 17; CDR3 protein: CASSHRSGPRSYNEQFF; CDR3 DNA: TGCGCCAGCAGCCATCGCAGCGGACCTCGCTCCTACAATGAGCAGTTCTTC
D gene: TRBD2; clone size: .; V gene: TRBV6-4; J gene: TRBJ2-1; CDR3 length: 18; CDR3 protein: CASSDGQAGDRSYNEQFF; CDR3 DNA: TGTGCCAGCAGTGATGGGCAGGCGGGAGATCGGTCCTACAATGAGCAGTTCTTC
D gene: .; clone size: .; V gene: TRBV6-5; J gene: TRBJ1-2; CDR3 length: 15; CDR3 protein: CASSPPAGGGFGYTF; CDR3 DNA: TGTGCCAGCAGTCCCCCCGCGGGGGGCGGTTTTGGCTACACCTTC
D gene: TRBD1; clone size: few; V gene: TRBV10-3; J gene: TRBJ1-3; CDR3 length: 14; CDR3 protein: CAIKPQGGGNTIYF; CDR3 DNA: TGTGCCATCAAGCCACAGGGGGGCGGAAACACCATATATTTT
D gene: TRBD2; clone size: .; V gene: TRBV19; J gene: TRBJ2-2; CDR3 length: 15; CDR3 protein: CASSILAVNTGELFF; CDR3 DNA: TGTGCCAGTAGTATCCTAGCGGTGAACACCGGGGAGCTGTTTTTT